Only a few counts were recorded for the clone carrying this T cell receptor beta chain. The data belong to a study of shared clonotypes between healthy human individuals. The germline CDR1 and CDR2 sequences are SNHLY and FYNNEI. This CDR3 comprises 21 residues. With V trimmed by 6 bases and J by 7 bases, 22 bases remained unmatched. TCRdb keeps only in-frame clones here, not all; method: immunoSEQ multiplex PCR. Of roughly 1 million clones in the sample, 75% to 85% were seen once. The material sequenced was memory CD4+ T cells from PBMCs. Stated subset: CD45RA-negative fraction. This clonotype originated in a man aged 18 to 29 in good health. Some clones in this sample may be carry-over from other donors' samples. The V and J genes are TRBV2 and TRBJ2-1; TRBD2 matches 15 bases. CDR3 sequence reads: CASSGLAGGPVEEEGGNEQFF. CDR3 sequence (DNA): TGTGCCAGCAGCGGACTAGCGGGAGGGCCTGTAGAAGAAGAGGGGGGAAATGAGCAGTTCTTC.